The 32 T cell receptor beta chains presented below share a single source sample, sequenced in a study of shared clonotypes between healthy human individuals. Libraries were prepared by immunoSEQ multiplex PCR; TCRdb keeps only in-frame clonotypes and omits some of them. This sample yields about 750,000 clones, of which 80% to 95% are seen a single time; about 24% belongs to the top ten. Naive-designated CD8 cells lacked CD45RO, were positively enriched for CCR7, and omitted terminally differentiated effector memory CD45RA+ cells. The sequencing input was naive CD8+ T cells sorted from blood. These TCRs come from a man younger than 45 in good health.

The chain links TRBV30 to TRBJ1-4, with D maybe TRBD1 (6 bases). V lost 0 bases and J 7 bases, leaving 15 bases between the germline ends. This CDR3 spans 15 amino acids. The germline V gene has CDR1 GTSNPN and CDR2 SVGIG (reference sequence). The CDR3 loop reads CAWSVSQGLIEKLFF. CDR3 DNA: TGTGCCTGGAGTGTTTCGCAGGGGCTAATTGAAAAACTGTTTTTT.

Note on this clone: This same CDR3 is encoded by further DNA sequences in the sample. The chain links TRBV5-1 to TRBJ2-2; D may match TRBD1 or TRBD2 (5 bases each). CDR3 length: 14 amino acids. Trimming took off 0 bases at V and 4 bases at J, with 7 bases between the two ends. Germline loops: CDR1 SGHRS, CDR2 YFSETQ. As DNA, the CDR3 is TGCGCCAGCAGCTTGGACGGGGCCACCGGGGAGCTGTTTTTT. It specifies CASSLDGATGELFF. Using reference TRBV5-1 and TRBJ2-2 for the parts outside the CDR3, the full variable domain is KAGVTQTPRYLIKTRGQQVTLSCSPISGHRSVSWYQQTPGQGLQFLFEYFSETQRNKGNFPGRFSGRQFSNSRSEMNVSTLELGDSALYLCASSLDGATGELFFGEGSRLTVL.

This chain uses TRBV27 with TRBJ1-2; 11 bases align to TRBD1. Losses at the gene ends were 7 bases for V and 3 bases for J; bases not matched to a gene: 10. This CDR3 spans 16 amino acids. Germline loops: CDR1 MNHEY, CDR2 SMNVEV (reference sequence). The CDR3 loop is CASTPLRTGGYYGYTF. DNA of the CDR3: TGTGCCAGCACCCCCCTAAGGACAGGGGGCTACTATGGCTACACCTTC.

The chain combines TRBV5-1 with TRBJ1-1; the match to TRBD1 covers 7 bases. Germline V CDR1 and CDR2: SGHRS, YFSETQ. The V segment lost 3 bases and the J segment 2 bases; nucleotides outside the gene matches: 4. The CDR3 contains 14 residues. This CDR3 is CASSWGDSNTEAFF. The CDR3 nucleotides are TGCGCCAGCAGCTGGGGGGACAGCAACACTGAAGCTTTCTTT.

V usage is TRBV6-5 and J usage is TRBJ2-7; possibly TRBD2 for D (6 bases). Germline V gene lookup returns CDR1 MNHEY and CDR2 SVGAGI. This CDR3 comprises 16 residues. V lost 4 bases and J 0 bases, leaving 16 bases between the germline ends. The CDR3 region has the DNA TGTGCCAGCAGTTCACCTCGGGGGATTAGCTCCTACGAGCAGTACTTC. This translates into CASSSPRGISSYEQYF.

The rearrangement joins TRBV5-4 to TRBJ1-2, with 7 bases lining up with TRBD1. J was trimmed by 6 bases and V by 6 bases; bases with no gene match: 11. CDR1 and CDR2 (germline): SGHNT, YYREEE (reference sequence). The CDR3 contains 14 residues. The CDR3 is CASITVGQDDGYTF. CDR3 DNA sequence: TGTGCCAGCATCACCGTAGGACAGGATGATGGCTACACCTTC.

The chain employs TRBV27 and TRBJ1-1; D is ambiguous. V lost 5 bases and J 4 bases, leaving 8 bases between the germline ends. The CDR3 totals 12 residues. The germline V gene has CDR1 MNHEY and CDR2 SMNVEV (reference sequence). CDR3 sequence (DNA): TGTGCCAGCAGTGGATTAAGCACTGAAGCTTTCTTT. It yields the protein CASSGLSTEAFF.

This chain joins TRBV19 and TRBJ2-7; maybe TRBD1 (6 bases). The CDR3 spans 15 residues. Trimming removed 3 bases from V and 2 bases from J, with 14 bases in between. The germline V gene encodes CDR1 LNHDA and CDR2 SQIVND (reference sequence). CDR3 nucleotides: TGTGCCAGTAGTATTCGGGGCGGACAGCCCTACGAGCAGTACTTC. Amino acid sequence: CASSIRGGQPYEQYF.

The J gene is TRBJ2-7, the V gene TRBV7-9; perhaps TRBD1 as D (5 bases). CDR1 and CDR2 from the germline V gene are SEHNR and FQNEAQ (reference sequence). Deletions cut 2 bases from V and 1 base from J, with 15 bases between. The CDR3 is 16 residues long. Written as DNA, the CDR3 is TGTGCCAGCAGCTTATATAGGGGCGCCCCGTCCTACGAGCAGTACTTC. Translated: CASSLYRGAPSYEQYF.

This clone turned up a few times. V and J are TRBV11-2 and TRBJ1-1; 10 bases line up with TRBD1. The CDR3 is made up of 15 amino acids. From germline, CDR1 is SGHAT and CDR2 FQNNGV. V was pared by 1 base and J by 4 bases, with 3 bases of the junction left unmatched. The CDR3 region has the DNA TGTGCCAGCAGCTTAGGAGGGACAGGGGCCACTGAAGCTTTCTTT. It encodes CASSLGGTGATEAFF.

The genes are TRBV7-9 and TRBJ1-2; 7 bases map to TRBD1. The CDR3 loop spans 13 amino acids. V lost 5 bases to trimming and J lost 6 bases; unmatched junction nucleotides: 6. The germline V gene encodes CDR1 SEHNR and CDR2 FQNEAQ (reference sequence). In DNA, the CDR3 is TGTGCCAGCAGCCGGGGACAGTTCGATGGCTACACCTTC. Translation gives CASSRGQFDGYTF. The variable domain in full, with the rest retrieved from reference TRBV7-9 and TRBJ1-2, is DTGVSQNPRHKITKRGQNVTFRCDPISEHNRLYWYRQTLGQGPEFLTYFQNEAQLEKSRLLSDRFSAERPKGSFSTLEIQRTEQGDSAMYLCASSRGQFDGYTFGSGTRLTVV.

This chain joins TRBV7-9 and TRBJ1-5; D is unresolved. The CDR3 contains 12 residues. The V and J ends lost 5 bases and 5 bases respectively, with 7 bases between them. Germline CDR1 is SEHNR and CDR2 is FQNEAQ (reference sequence). The DNA for the CDR3 is TGTGCCAGCAGCCTGATGGATCAGCCCCAGCATTTT. Translated: CASSLMDQPQHF.

The J gene is TRBJ1-2, the V gene TRBV9; D perhaps matches TRBD1 (6 bases). Looked up from germline, CDR1 is SGDLS and CDR2 is YYNGEE. The CDR3 consists of 14 residues. V was clipped by 0 bases and J by 3 bases, with 9 bases between them. The CDR3 nucleotides are TGTGCCAGCAGCGTAGCCAGGGGTGACTATGGCTACACCTTC. It codes for CASSVARGDYGYTF.

J is TRBJ1-5 and V is TRBV4-1, with 7 bases identical to TRBD1. The length of the CDR3 is 17 residues. V was pared by 4 bases and J by 3 bases, with 12 bases of the junction left unmatched. Germline CDR1 reads MGHRA; CDR2 reads YSYEKL. CDR3 sequence (DNA): TGCGCCAGCAGCCCCCGCCCGGGACAGCGCCTCAATCAGCCCCAGCATTTT. It translates to CASSPRPGQRLNQPQHF.

This clone was found once. The chain employs TRBV15 and TRBJ2-1, with 11 bases that match TRBD2. Germline CDR1 is LNHNV and CDR2 is YYDKDF (reference sequence). J gave up 0 bases and V 8 bases, and 6 bases lay outside the gene matches. This CDR3 has 16 residues. The CDR3 here is CATGTSGSTSYNEQFF. CDR3 nucleotides: TGTGCCACCGGGACTAGCGGTTCCACCTCCTACAATGAGCAGTTCTTC.

The chain recombines TRBV10-1 with TRBJ2-3, with TRBD2 as a possible D gene (6 bases). The CDR3 runs 14 residues. Trimming pared 4 bases from V and 0 bases from J, leaving 8 bases between. Germline loops: CDR1 WNHNN, CDR2 SYGVQD (reference sequence). The CDR3 reads CASSASGSTDTQYF. CDR3 bases: TGCGCCAGCAGTGCAAGCGGGAGCACAGATACGCAGTATTTT.

This clone was picked up a small number of times. The chain joins TRBV19 to TRBJ1-2; 9 bases agree with TRBD1. The ends lost 10 bases at V and 4 bases at J; junction bases unmatched: 10. The germline CDR1 and CDR2 sequences are LNHDA and SQIVND (reference sequence). The CDR3 totals 14 residues. The chain's CDR3 is CATFSPGQGYGYTF. In nucleotides, the CDR3 is TGTGCCACCTTCAGTCCGGGACAGGGCTATGGCTACACCTTC.

The J gene is TRBJ2-1, the V gene TRBV11-2; weak D call: TRBD1 (6 bases). Trimming shortened V by 5 bases and J by 11 bases, and 13 bases separated the two germline ends. The CDR3 extends over 12 amino acids. The V gene's germline CDR1 is SGHAT and CDR2 FQNNGV. The CDR3 here is CASSAQGSKQFF. The DNA for the CDR3 is TGTGCCAGCAGCGCTCAGGGGTCTAAGCAGTTCTTC. The entire variable domain, with the rest obtained from reference TRBV11-2 and TRBJ2-1, is as follows: EAGVAQSPRYKIIEKRQSVAFWCNPISGHATLYWYQQILGQGPKLLIQFQNNGVVDDSQLPKDRFSAERLKGVDSTLKIQPAKLEDSAVYLCASSAQGSKQFFGPGTRLTVL.

This chain connects TRBV28 to TRBJ1-2; TRBD1 aligns across 7 bases. Trimming at V came to 4 bases and at J to 3 bases, leaving 8 bases not matched to a gene. The CDR3 length is 15 residues. The germline V gene encodes CDR1 MDHEN and CDR2 SYDVKM. In DNA form, the CDR3 reads TGTGCCAGCAGTTCATTAAGGGACAGCGACTATGGCTACACCTTC. This gives the protein CASSSLRDSDYGYTF.

This clone was counted a few times. V is TRBV6-5 and J is TRBJ2-7; either TRBD1 or TRBD2 may supply D (5 bases each). V was trimmed by 6 bases and J by 3 bases, leaving 9 bases between them. The CDR3 consists of 12 residues. Germline CDR1 MNHEY, CDR2 SVGAGI. This CDR3 is CASSRGFYEQYF. The CDR3 DNA reads TGTGCCAGCAGCCGGGGCTTCTACGAGCAGTACTTC.

A word on this clone: The sample has other DNA sequences that encode this CDR3 too. The chain has TRBV7-9 and TRBJ2-7; 7 bases are shared with TRBD1. Looked up from germline, CDR1 is SEHNR and CDR2 is FQNEAQ (reference sequence). Germline trimming cut 5 bases from V and 2 bases from J; bases unmatched to any gene: 6. This CDR3 contains 14 residues. CDR3 region: CASSPRDSTYEQYF. The CDR3 DNA reads as TGTGCCAGCAGCCCCCGGGACAGTACCTACGAGCAGTACTTC.

This chain uses TRBV7-9 with TRBJ2-7; D call uncertain. Germline V gene sequence: CDR1 SEHNR, CDR2 FQNEAQ (reference sequence). V lost 8 bases to trimming and J lost 0 bases, with 8 bases between them. The CDR3 length is 12 residues. The CDR3 here is CASGASSYEQYF. Here the CDR3 DNA reads TGTGCCAGCGGCGCAAGCTCCTACGAGCAGTACTTC. Full variable domain (rest looked up from reference TRBV7-9 and TRBJ2-7): DTGVSQNPRHKITKRGQNVTFRCDPISEHNRLYWYRQTLGQGPEFLTYFQNEAQLEKSRLLSDRFSAERPKGSFSTLEIQRTEQGDSAMYLCASGASSYEQYFGPGTRLTVT.

J is TRBJ2-1 and V is TRBV12-5, with D maybe TRBD2 (5 bases). Per the germline V gene, CDR1 is LGHNT and CDR2 is FRNRAP. The CDR3 contains 15 residues. The V and J ends lost 3 bases and 7 bases respectively, with 16 bases between them. The chain's CDR3 is CASGLGSGFVNEQFF. In DNA, the CDR3 is TGTGCTAGTGGTTTAGGGAGTGGTTTTGTTAATGAGCAGTTCTTC.

This clone occurred a few times. CDR3 in amino acids: CASRWGAPDEKLFF. In DNA, the CDR3 is TGTGCCAGTAGATGGGGGGCGCCTGATGAAAAACTGTTTTTT. The chain couples TRBV19 to TRBJ1-4, with D possibly TRBD1 on 6 matching bases. The germline V gene encodes CDR1 LNHDA and CDR2 SQIVND (reference sequence). Trimming pared 6 bases from V and 6 bases from J, leaving 14 bases between. The CDR3 runs 14 residues.

The rearrangement links TRBV19 to TRBJ2-7; D might be TRBD1 (6 bases). CDR3 length equals 14 residues. The germline CDR1 and CDR2 sequences are LNHDA and SQIVND (reference sequence). The ends were cut back, 3 bases at V and 2 bases at J, with 11 bases in the middle. CDR3 residues: CASSMRDKTYEQYF. CDR3 bases: TGTGCCAGTAGTATGAGGGACAAGACCTACGAGCAGTACTTC.

The rearrangement links TRBV27 to TRBJ2-2; 7 nucleotides align to TRBD1. Germline V gene data show CDR1 as MNHEY and CDR2 as SMNVEV (reference sequence). With 5 bases clipped from V and 5 bases from J, the junction kept 5 bases outside the gene matches. The CDR3 runs 14 residues. The CDR3 nucleotides are TGTGCCAGCAGTCTCCAGGGGGTGACCGGGGAGCTGTTTTTT. It encodes CASSLQGVTGELFF.

The rearrangement joins TRBV28 to TRBJ1-3, with D unresolved. CDR1 is MDHEN, CDR2 SYDVKM, per germline. V dropped 3 bases and J dropped 2 bases, with 11 bases sitting between them. This CDR3 contains 15 residues. The CDR3 here is CASSLYGGTGNTIYF. CDR3 nucleotide sequence: TGTGCCAGCAGTTTGTATGGCGGGACTGGAAACACCATATATTTT.

This chain joins TRBV7-8 and TRBJ2-7; 8 bases align to TRBD2. Germline V gene data show CDR1 as SGHVS and CDR2 as FQNEAQ. V lost 1 base, J lost 0 bases, and 5 bases stayed unmatched. This CDR3 comprises 16 residues. For the CDR3, the DNA is TGTGCCAGCAGCTTAGACGGCGGGAGGAACTCCTACGAGCAGTACTTC. Amino acid sequence: CASSLDGGRNSYEQYF.

The chain is built from TRBV29-1 and TRBJ1-2; D not resolved. The CDR3 spans 19 residues. Between the trimmed V and J ends, which lost 4 bases and 0 bases, there was a span of 27 bases. Germline V gene data show CDR1 as SQVTM and CDR2 as ANQGSEA. CDR3 DNA sequence: TGCAGCGTTGTCCCCGTAGGCGGTGAGGTGATGATCGCTAACTATGGCTACACCTTC. Its protein is CSVVPVGGEVMIANYGYTF. The variable domain in full, with the rest retrieved from reference TRBV29-1 and TRBJ1-2, is SAVISQKPSRDICQRGTSLTIQCQVDSQVTMMFWYRQQPGQSLTLIATANQGSEATYESGFVIDKFPISRPNLTFSTLTVSNMSPEDSSIYLCSVVPVGGEVMIANYGYTFGSGTRLTVV.

The chain is built from TRBV5-6 and TRBJ2-7; TRBD1 aligns across 9 bases. The CDR3 contains 14 residues. Germline V gene sequence: CDR1 SGHDT, CDR2 YYEEEE. Trimming at V came to 4 bases and at J to 4 bases, leaving 6 bases not matched to a gene. Written as DNA, the CDR3 is TGTGCCAGCAGCCCGGGACAGGGCTGGTACGAGCAGTACTTC. Translation gives CASSPGQGWYEQYF. Using reference TRBV5-6 and TRBJ2-7 for the parts outside the CDR3, the full variable domain is DAGVTQSPTHLIKTRGQQVTLRCSPKSGHDTVSWYQQALGQGPQFIFQYYEEEERQRGNFPDRFSGHQFPNYSSELNVNALLLGDSALYLCASSPGQGWYEQYFGPGTRLTVT.

The chain recombines TRBV2 with TRBJ2-3, with 12 bases fitting TRBD2. J was trimmed by 6 bases and V by 7 bases; bases with no gene match: 8. The length of the CDR3 is 15 residues. In germline, CDR1 is SNHLY, CDR2 FYNNEI. CDR3 DNA sequence: TGTGCCAGCACTATGACTAGCGGGAGTGGGGATACGCAGTATTTT. It translates to CASTMTSGSGDTQYF.

This CDR3 reads CASSQAPGLVPRISNEQFF. DNA of the CDR3: TGCGCCAGCAGCCAAGCTCCGGGACTAGTCCCCCGAATTTCAAATGAGCAGTTCTTC. V is TRBV4-1 and J is TRBJ2-1; 8 nucleotides line up with TRBD2. CDR3 length equals 19 residues. V trimming: 1 base; J trimming: 7 bases; junction bases outside the gene matches: 18. In germline, CDR1 is MGHRA, CDR2 YSYEKL.